The following is a T cell receptor (beta chain) sequence with its context. CDR1 is SGHTA, CDR2 FQGTGA, per germline. The CDR3 has 14 residues. Trimming took off 3 bases at V and 3 bases at J, with 8 bases between the two ends. The authors reverse transcribed all of the isolated RNA, so sequencing captured expressed TCRB transcripts. Profiled with immunoSEQ multiplex PCR; TCRdb holds only in-frame clones, not every one. Seen here are about half a million clones, 11% observed once, and the top ten hold about 0.045%. These data originate in a study of beta chain features in type 1 diabetes. The receptor was isolated from a woman aged 18-30 years in good health. Source material: naive CD4+ T cells from blood. V is TRBV7-3 and J is TRBJ2-2; tentative D call: TRBD1 (6 bases). For the CDR3, the DNA is TGTGCCAGCAGCTTCGACAGGCACACCGGGGAGCTGTTTTTT. It is translated as CASSFDRHTGELFF.